This T cell receptor (beta chain) was identified in a study of lymphopenia after photon versus proton radiotherapy. Study-wide findings and caveats: After lymphocyte nadir, photon-treated repertoires showed oligoclonal expansion, especially CD8+ Temra. Survival link was tested only in deceased patients; proton benefit remains a possibility. Proton therapy kept repertoires fairly stable, unlike photons, which gained effector/memory cells.

The method was immunoSEQ multiplex PCR; TCRdb's version includes in-frame clones alone and lacks a portion of them. There are under 80,000 clones in the sample; approximately 84% occur only once, and 2% to 3% lies in the top ten. As to this clone: The antigen remains undetermined.

The sample consisted of peripheral blood, taken from a patient treated with photon-based radiotherapy. The TCR was taken from a man aged 35-49 years with gastric cancer.

The CDR3 DNA follows: TGTGCCAGCAGCTTAGATGGCACAATCATAGGTCTGAACACTGAAGCTTTCTTT. This translates into CASSLDGTIIGLNTEAFF. V is TRBV11-3 and J is TRBJ1-1; D remains unclear. V lost 0 bases and J 0 bases, leaving 17 bases between the germline ends. The germline V gene encodes CDR1 SGHNT and CDR2 YENEEA. The CDR3 extends over 18 amino acids. The full variable domain, with the rest looked up from reference TRBV11-3 and TRBJ1-1, is EAGVVQSPRYKIIEKKQPVAFWCNPISGHNTLYWYLQNLGQGPELLIRYENEEAVDDSQLPKDRFSAERLKGVDSTLKIQPAELGDSAVYLCASSLDGTIIGLNTEAFFGQGTRLTVV.